A single sample gave rise to the 24 T cell receptor beta chains below, sequenced in a study of T cell responses to AZD1222 COVID-19 vaccine. The table came from immunoSEQ multiplex PCR; TCRdb's copy has only in-frame clones and leaves some out. This table holds under 150,000 clones, about 79% found once. The sequences come from peripheral blood, collected 28 days after the second AZD1222 dose. Receptor source: an adult who received the AZD1222 COVID-19 vaccine.

The chain employs TRBV24-1 and TRBJ2-2; unclear D gene. CDR3 length: 14 residues. The germline V gene encodes CDR1 KGHDR and CDR2 SFDVKD. The V end lost 4 bases, the J end lost 3 bases, and 8 bases lay between the germline ends. CDR3 sequence reads: CATSEPSDTGELFF. The CDR3, as DNA: TGTGCCACCAGTGAGCCCTCCGACACCGGGGAGCTGTTTTTT.

The CDR3 nucleotides are TGCGCCAGCAGCCAAGAAGGCTCTGGAAACACCATATATTTT. Encoded protein: CASSQEGSGNTIYF. The chain has TRBV4-1 and TRBJ1-3, with D unresolved. The V and J ends lost 0 bases and 0 bases respectively, with 3 bases between them. Germline loops: CDR1 MGHRA, CDR2 YSYEKL. CDR3 size: 14 residues.

The J gene is TRBJ1-1, the V gene TRBV5-1; a possible D gene is TRBD1 (5 bases). CDR1 is SGHRS and CDR2 is YFSETQ in the germline V gene. Trimming cost V 5 bases and J 5 bases, with 19 bases left between them. The CDR3 runs to 15 residues. The CDR3 DNA follows: TGCGCCAGCAGTCGGGTGGGGGAGGGAGGAACTGAAGCTTTCTTT. Translating gives CASSRVGEGGTEAFF.

The rearrangement joins TRBV10-3 to TRBJ2-5; D is unresolved. Trimming left V 11 bases short and J 9 bases short, with 10 bases between. Germline CDR1 is ENHRY and CDR2 is SYGVKD. The CDR3 spans 9 residues. DNA of the CDR3: TGTGCCCCTGAATCAGCCCAGTACTTC. Its protein is CAPESAQYF.

This clone was recorded once. The V call is TRBV5-6, the J call TRBJ2-2; D is uncertain. The germline V and J ends were trimmed by 1 base and 7 bases, with 14 bases remaining between them. This CDR3 is 15 amino acids long. Germline-derived CDR1 and CDR2 are SGHDT and YYEEEE. CDR3 DNA: TGTGCCAGCAGCTTGTCGCCATCGTACGGCGGGGAGCTGTTTTTT. This gives the protein CASSLSPSYGGELFF.

In this sample, this clone turned up once. The gene calls are TRBV28 and TRBJ1-5; TRBD1 matches at 7 bases. Looked up from germline, CDR1 is MDHEN and CDR2 is SYDVKM. V was clipped by 5 bases and J by 0 bases; unmatched bases: 1. This CDR3 is 14 amino acids long. The CDR3 spells CASSGQDSNQPQHF. In DNA, the CDR3 is TGTGCCAGCAGTGGACAGGATAGCAATCAGCCCCAGCATTTT.

In its sample, this clone was seen once. This chain uses TRBV5-4 with TRBJ1-1; D not resolved. Germline CDR1 SGHNT, CDR2 YYREEE (reference sequence). This CDR3 region has 17 residues. Trimming removed 0 bases from V and 4 bases from J, with 19 bases in between. This CDR3 is CASSLAGLGGSVTEAFF. CDR3 bases: TGTGCCAGCAGCTTGGCGGGCTTAGGCGGGTCAGTCACTGAAGCTTTCTTT. Full variable domain (outside the CDR3, taken from reference TRBV5-4 and TRBJ1-1): ETGVTQSPTHLIKTRGQQVTLRCSSQSGHNTVSWYQQALGQGPQFIFQYYREEENGRGNFPPRFSGLQFPNYSSELNVNALELDDSALYLCASSLAGLGGSVTEAFFGQGTRLTVV.

Written as DNA, the CDR3 is TGCGCCAGCAGCTTGGTCCCAACTAATGAAAAACTGTTTTTT. Amino acids: CASSLVPTNEKLFF. The genes are TRBV5-1 and TRBJ1-4; D not certain. Trimming took 0 bases from V and 0 from J, leaving 3 bases between them. CDR1 is SGHRS, CDR2 YFSETQ, per germline. The CDR3 is 14 amino acids.

The chain joins TRBV5-1 to TRBJ2-5; maybe TRBD2 (6 bases). The CDR3 contains 15 residues. The ends were cut back, 4 bases at V and 5 bases at J, with 18 bases in the middle. In germline, CDR1 is SGHRS, CDR2 YFSETQ. CDR3 sequence (DNA): TGCGCCAGCAGCCGCCTCCCGACTAGTATGGAGACCCAGTACTTC. Translated, it gives CASSRLPTSMETQYF.

This rearrangement joins TRBV24-1 to TRBJ1-2; D unclear. Germline V gives CDR1 KGHDR, CDR2 SFDVKD. The CDR3 totals 14 residues. Deletions cut 5 bases from V and 0 bases from J, with 9 bases between. CDR3 bases: TGTGCCACCAGTGGCGGAAGAGCTAACTATGGCTACACCTTC. Its protein is CATSGGRANYGYTF.

The chain carries TRBV5-5 and TRBJ2-1, with D possibly TRBD1 on 6 matching bases. The CDR3 runs 18 residues. The germline V gene has CDR1 SGHKS and CDR2 YYEKEE (reference sequence). The germline V and J ends were trimmed by 0 bases and 0 bases, with 16 bases remaining between them. In DNA form, the CDR3 reads TGTGCCAGCAGCTTGGGGGGACAATCCAAAAGCTCCTACAATGAGCAGTTCTTC. It is translated as CASSLGGQSKSSYNEQFF.

This clone appeared a single time. For the CDR3, the DNA is TGTGCCAGTAGTTCTTCCGGGTTTCTAGACGACTCACCCCTCCACTTT. Translated: CASSSSGFLDDSPLHF. The genes are TRBV19 and TRBJ1-6; D gene uncertain. The germline gives CDR1 LNHDA, CDR2 SQIVND (reference sequence). V lost 5 bases and J lost 10, with 21 bases in between. The CDR3 sequence is 16 residues long.

The chain joins TRBV7-2 to TRBJ1-6; D call uncertain. Deletions cut 1 base from V and 7 bases from J, with 14 bases between. Germline values: CDR1 SGHTA, CDR2 FQGNSA. This CDR3 region has 16 residues. The CDR3 DNA reads as TGTGCCAGCAGCTTAGATTGGACCCCGCCCAATTCACCCCTCCACTTT. Protein: CASSLDWTPPNSPLHF.

The chain combines TRBV7-2 with TRBJ2-1; D is undetermined. CDR3 length equals 15 residues. Trimming removed 0 bases at V and 5 bases at J, with 11 bases between. Germline loops: CDR1 SGHTA, CDR2 FQGNSA. The CDR3 loop is CASSLAWQVDNEQFF. The CDR3 nucleotides read TGTGCCAGCAGCTTAGCGTGGCAGGTGGACAATGAGCAGTTCTTC.

The chain joins TRBV6-5 to TRBJ1-6; 9 bases are shared with TRBD1. V lost 2 bases to trimming and J lost 7 bases; unmatched junction nucleotides: 3. The germline gives CDR1 MNHEY, CDR2 SVGAGI. The CDR3 spans 15 residues. CDR3 region: CASSYPGQGNSPLHF. The CDR3 nucleotides are TGTGCCAGCAGTTACCCGGGACAGGGCAATTCACCCCTCCACTTT.

The chain links TRBV5-1 to TRBJ2-2; TRBD1 aligns across 7 bases. V lost 3 bases to trimming and J lost 3 bases; unmatched junction nucleotides: 11. The CDR3 consists of 17 residues. CDR1 and CDR2 (germline): SGHRS, YFSETQ. CDR3 in DNA: TGCGCCAGCAGCTGGGACAGCCCCCGCCCCTACACCGGGGAGCTGTTTTTT. It encodes CASSWDSPRPYTGELFF.

The gene calls are TRBV6-5 and TRBJ1-2, with D tentatively TRBD1 (5 bases). Germline values: CDR1 MNHEY, CDR2 SVGAGI. This CDR3 spans 14 amino acids. V was clipped by 10 bases and J by 4 bases, with 19 bases between them. CDR3 residues: CATRGGGGFYGYTF. CDR3 bases: TGTGCCACGCGCGGGGGAGGAGGATTCTATGGCTACACCTTC.

The rearrangement joins TRBV6-1 to TRBJ1-3; 8 bases match TRBD1. Per the germline V gene, CDR1 is MNHNS and CDR2 is SASEGT. CDR3 length: 16 amino acids. The J segment lost 0 bases and the V segment lost 4 bases, leaving 5 bases of the junction unmatched. The chain's CDR3 is CASSGGQAFSGNTIYF. CDR3 sequence (DNA): TGTGCCAGCAGTGGGGGACAGGCCTTCTCTGGAAACACCATATATTTT.

This clone was observed once. The chain carries TRBV19 and TRBJ1-2; D call uncertain. The CDR3 runs 14 residues. The V end lost 6 bases, the J end lost 2 bases, and 13 bases lay between the germline ends. Germline V lookup: CDR1 LNHDA, CDR2 SQIVND (reference sequence). For the CDR3, the DNA is TGTGCCAGTAGCCGCGGGGTTGGGAACTATGGCTACACCTTC. Residues: CASSRGVGNYGYTF. The entire variable domain, with the rest obtained from reference TRBV19 and TRBJ1-2, is as follows: DGGITQSPKYLFRKEGQNVTLSCEQNLNHDAMYWYRQDPGQGLRLIYYSQIVNDFQKGDIAEGYSVSREKKESFPLTVTSAQKNPTAFYLCASSRGVGNYGYTFGSGTRLTVV.

The chain joins TRBV6-5 to TRBJ2-7, with unresolved D. Per the germline V gene, CDR1 is MNHEY and CDR2 is SVGAGI. Trimming cost V 8 bases and J 0 bases, with 11 bases left between them. This CDR3 contains 13 residues. The CDR3 nucleotides read TGTGCCAGCGGTACAGCCTTCTCCTACGAGCAGTACTTC. It translates to CASGTAFSYEQYF.

V is TRBV19 and J is TRBJ1-2, with D perhaps TRBD1 (5 bases). CDR1 is LNHDA, CDR2 SQIVND, per germline (reference sequence). Trimming took off 3 bases at V and 8 bases at J, with 10 bases between the two ends. CDR3 length: 12 amino acids. The CDR3 reads CASSIVWGGYTF. The DNA of the CDR3 is TGTGCCAGTAGTATCGTCTGGGGGGGCTACACCTTC.

The V gene is TRBV7-2, the J gene TRBJ2-7, with a tentative D call TRBD2 (5 bases). V gave up 2 bases and J gave up 1 base, with 6 bases separating them. There are 13 residues in the CDR3. Germline loops: CDR1 SGHTA, CDR2 FQGNSA. The CDR3 reads CASSLPGSYEQYF. CDR3 coding DNA: TGTGCCAGCAGCTTACCGGGGTCCTACGAGCAGTACTTC.

The J gene is TRBJ2-3, the V gene TRBV3-1 (or the pseudogene TRBV3-2), with D perhaps TRBD2 (5 bases). In germline, CDR1 is LGHDT, CDR2 YNNKEL (reference sequence). Trimming shortened V by 2 bases and J by 0 bases, and 9 bases separated the two germline ends. The CDR3 runs 15 residues. This CDR3 reads CASSQRGLSTDTQYF. The CDR3 nucleotides read TGTGCCAGCAGCCAAAGAGGACTGAGCACAGATACGCAGTATTTT.

V is TRBV9 and J is TRBJ1-4, with D possibly matching TRBD1 (5 bases). The V end lost 0 bases, the J end lost 8 bases, and 17 bases lay between the germline ends. The CDR3 length is 16 residues. Germline CDR1 and CDR2: SGDLS and YYNGEE. The CDR3 loop reads CASSVDGAGRHEKLFF. In nucleotides, the CDR3 is TGTGCCAGCAGCGTAGACGGGGCAGGGAGACACGAAAAACTGTTTTTT.